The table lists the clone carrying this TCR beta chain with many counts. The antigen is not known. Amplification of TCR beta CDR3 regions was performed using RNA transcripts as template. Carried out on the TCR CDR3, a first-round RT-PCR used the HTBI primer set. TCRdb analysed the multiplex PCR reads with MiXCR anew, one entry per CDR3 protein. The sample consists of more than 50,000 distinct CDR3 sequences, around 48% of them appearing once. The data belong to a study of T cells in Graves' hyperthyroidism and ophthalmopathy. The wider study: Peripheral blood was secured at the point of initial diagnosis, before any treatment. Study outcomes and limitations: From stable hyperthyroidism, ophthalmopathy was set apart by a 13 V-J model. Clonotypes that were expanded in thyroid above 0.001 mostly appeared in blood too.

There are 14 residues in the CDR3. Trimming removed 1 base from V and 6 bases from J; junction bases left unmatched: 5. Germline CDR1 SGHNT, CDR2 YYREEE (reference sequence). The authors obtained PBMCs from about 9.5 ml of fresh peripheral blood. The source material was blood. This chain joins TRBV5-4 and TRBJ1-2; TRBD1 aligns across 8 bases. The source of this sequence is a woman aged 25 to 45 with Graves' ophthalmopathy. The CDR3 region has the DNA TGTGCCAGCAGCTTGAGGCAGGGGGCAGATGGCTACACCTTC. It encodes CASSLRQGADGYTF.